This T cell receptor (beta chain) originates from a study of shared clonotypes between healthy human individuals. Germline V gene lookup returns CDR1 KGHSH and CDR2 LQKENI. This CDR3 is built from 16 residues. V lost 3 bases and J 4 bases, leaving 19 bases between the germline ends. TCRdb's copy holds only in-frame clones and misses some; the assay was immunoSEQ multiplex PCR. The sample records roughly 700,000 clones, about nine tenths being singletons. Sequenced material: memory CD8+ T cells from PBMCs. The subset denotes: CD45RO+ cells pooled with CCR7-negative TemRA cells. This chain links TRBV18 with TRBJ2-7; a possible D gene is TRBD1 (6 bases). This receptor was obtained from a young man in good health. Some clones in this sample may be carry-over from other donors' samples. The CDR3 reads CASSPRGRDTDYEQYF. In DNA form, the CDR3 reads TGTGCCAGCTCACCCCGGGGCAGGGACACCGATTACGAGCAGTACTTC.